One and the same sample provided the 21 T cell receptor beta chains below, sequenced in a study of blood T cell repertoires in COVID-19. Produced via immunoSEQ multiplex PCR; TCRdb's table is partial and in-frame only. The repertoire consists of around 94,000 clones, with around 90% occurring once and the leading ten covering 3%. Specimen: peripheral blood. The receptors here all came from a man aged 50-59 years with active or convalescent COVID-19.

The chain employs TRBV5-4 and TRBJ1-2; tentative D call: TRBD1 (5 bases). This CDR3 has 13 residues. V lost 0 bases and J 7 bases, leaving 10 bases between the germline ends. The germline CDR1 and CDR2 sequences are SGHNT and YYREEE (reference sequence). Here the CDR3 reads CASSLGQLGGYTF. The DNA of the CDR3 is TGTGCCAGCAGCTTGGGACAGCTGGGTGGCTACACCTTC.

The chain combines TRBV4-1 with TRBJ2-2; D gene ambiguous. This CDR3 is 15 amino acids long. Germline V gene sequence: CDR1 MGHRA, CDR2 YSYEKL. V was clipped by 0 bases and J by 1 base, with 6 bases between them. CDR3 sequence (DNA): TGCGCCAGCAGCCAAGAGAGGCAGAACACCGGGGAGCTGTTTTTT. Translating it yields CASSQERQNTGELFF.

V and J are TRBV7-2 and TRBJ1-6; 7 positions agree with TRBD1. V dropped 1 base and J dropped 13; count of bases not matched to a gene: 7. CDR1 SGHTA and CDR2 FQGNSA come from the germline V gene. The CDR3 loop spans 14 amino acids. The CDR3 here is CASSLVSGGIPLHF. CDR3 DNA: TGTGCCAGCAGCTTAGTTTCAGGGGGTATCCCCCTCCACTTT.

The rearrangement links TRBV5-1 to TRBJ1-6; 10 bases map to TRBD1. Looked up from germline, CDR1 is SGHRS and CDR2 is YFSETQ. J lost 9 bases, V lost 8 bases, and 5 bases had no gene match. The CDR3 is made up of 13 amino acids. CDR3 in DNA: TGCGCCAGTAGACAGGGGGCAGGTTCACCCCTCCACTTT. It encodes CASRQGAGSPLHF.

This chain connects TRBV2 to TRBJ2-3; maybe TRBD1 (6 bases). V dropped 6 bases and J dropped 8 bases, with 27 bases sitting between them. This CDR3 contains 17 residues. CDR1 is SNHLY and CDR2 is FYNNEI in the germline V gene. The CDR3 DNA reads TGTGCCAGCAGCCCGGCCGAGGACAGATTAAGTTTGCCTACGCAGTATTTT. Its protein is CASSPAEDRLSLPTQYF.

The chain is built from TRBV6-5 and TRBJ1-6, with 9 bases lining up with TRBD1. Germline trimming cut 6 bases from V and 10 bases from J; bases unmatched to any gene: 7. Germline values: CDR1 MNHEY, CDR2 SVGAGI. CDR3 length: 14 residues. CDR3 protein: CASSRTGAESPLHF. The CDR3 DNA reads as TGTGCCAGCAGCCGGACAGGGGCTGAGTCACCCCTCCACTTT.

The chain has TRBV9 and TRBJ2-2; maybe TRBD1 (6 bases). CDR3 size: 15 residues. Trimming took off 4 bases at V and 7 bases at J, with 17 bases between the two ends. CDR1 SGDLS and CDR2 YYNGEE come from the germline V gene. CDR3 sequence: CASSPQTGGSGELFF. The CDR3 DNA sequence: TGTGCCAGCAGCCCCCAGACAGGTGGAAGCGGGGAGCTGTTTTTT.

This chain uses TRBV3-1 (or the pseudogene TRBV3-2) with TRBJ2-5, with TRBD2 matching over 7 bases. Germline V CDR1 and CDR2: LGHDT, YNNKEL (reference sequence). The length of the CDR3 is 16 residues. V shed 5 bases, J shed 2 bases, and the junction held 11 bases outside the gene matches. The CDR3 coding sequence is TGTGCCAGCAGCTCCCACCGCGGGGGAGCTCAAGAGACCCAGTACTTC. Its protein is CASSSHRGGAQETQYF.

The CDR3 sequence: CASSLDRSGGNNEQFF. In DNA, the CDR3 is TGTGCCAGCAGCTTAGATCGTAGCGGGGGAAACAATGAGCAGTTCTTC. The gene calls are TRBV11-2 and TRBJ2-1, with TRBD2 identical over 9 bases. The CDR3 spans 16 residues. Germline V gene lookup returns CDR1 SGHAT and CDR2 FQNNGV. V shed 0 bases, J shed 5 bases, and the junction held 5 bases outside the gene matches.

The rearrangement links TRBV10-2 to TRBJ2-1; possibly TRBD2 for D (5 bases). Deletions cut 6 bases from V and 4 bases from J, with 16 bases between. The CDR3 extends over 15 amino acids. CDR1 is WSHSY, CDR2 SAAADI, per germline. This CDR3 reads CASSSEGAIYNEQFF. The CDR3 bases are TGCGCCAGCAGCTCTGAGGGCGCGATTTACAATGAGCAGTTCTTC.

The chain links TRBV2 to TRBJ1-2, with a tentative D call TRBD1 (6 bases). V was shortened by 6 bases and J by 6 bases, with 17 bases between the two germline ends. CDR1 and CDR2 from the germline V gene are SNHLY and FYNNEI. The length of the CDR3 is 14 residues. The CDR3: CASSASSQGNGYTF. The CDR3 bases are TGTGCCAGCAGCGCGAGTTCACAGGGAAATGGCTACACCTTC.

The CDR3 coding sequence is TGTGCCAGCAGCCTACAGGGGGCCCAGACCCAGTACTTC. This codes for CASSLQGAQTQYF. The gene calls are TRBV7-9 and TRBJ2-5; 9 bases fit TRBD1. Germline CDR1 is SEHNR and CDR2 is FQNEAQ (reference sequence). The CDR3 is 13 residues long. V was pared by 5 bases and J by 6 bases, with 4 bases of the junction left unmatched.

The gene calls are TRBV7-2 and TRBJ2-2; 11 bases map to TRBD2. The CDR3 has 15 residues. With V trimmed by 5 bases and J by 3 bases, 2 bases remained unmatched. Germline CDR1 and CDR2: SGHTA and FQGNSA. CDR3 residues: CASSRSGGDTGELFF. For the CDR3, the DNA is TGTGCCAGCAGCCGTAGCGGGGGGGACACCGGGGAGCTGTTTTTT.

The chain joins TRBV27 to TRBJ2-5; possibly TRBD1 for D (5 bases). V lost 6 bases to trimming and J lost 5 bases, with 13 bases between them. Germline V CDR1 and CDR2: MNHEY, SMNVEV (reference sequence). The CDR3 length is 13 residues. CDR3 sequence: CASSPDSWETQYF. CDR3 DNA: TGTGCCAGCAGCCCTGACAGCTGGGAGACCCAGTACTTC.

The rearrangement uses TRBV24-1 and TRBJ1-3; D is possibly TRBD1 (6 bases). Germline V gene sequence: CDR1 KGHDR, CDR2 SFDVKD. V lost 4 bases and J 13 bases, leaving 16 bases between the germline ends. The CDR3 runs 13 residues. The CDR3 protein is CATSEPGQPRIYF. CDR3 nucleotide sequence: TGTGCCACCAGTGAACCCGGACAGCCCCGAATATATTTT.

About this clone itself: A junction end diverges from the germline sequence, so it may reflect a read error. The chain links TRBV11-2 to TRBJ2-5; TRBD2 might be the D (7 bases). This CDR3 comprises 14 residues. CDR1 and CDR2 (germline): SGHAT, FQNNGV. This CDR3 is CASRLGGGGETQYF. CDR3 bases: TGTGCCAGCAGATTAGGAGGGGGAGGGGAGACCCAGTACTTC.

In its sample, this clone was seen a few times. This sequence joins TRBV11-2 and TRBJ2-7; 7 bases line up with TRBD2. V gave up 5 bases and J gave up 2 bases; unmatched junction bases: 6. This CDR3 is built from 14 residues. The germline V gene has CDR1 SGHAT and CDR2 FQNNGV. The CDR3 loop is CASSAGVGPYEQYF. The CDR3 nucleotides read TGTGCCAGCAGCGCGGGGGTTGGGCCCTACGAGCAGTACTTC. Full variable domain (missing parts from reference TRBV11-2 and TRBJ2-7): EAGVAQSPRYKIIEKRQSVAFWCNPISGHATLYWYQQILGQGPKLLIQFQNNGVVDDSQLPKDRFSAERLKGVDSTLKIQPAKLEDSAVYLCASSAGVGPYEQYFGPGTRLTVT.

The chain couples TRBV18 to TRBJ1-1; D might be TRBD1 (5 bases). Germline V lookup: CDR1 KGHSH, CDR2 LQKENI. The CDR3 covers 15 residues. Trimming stripped 3 bases from V and 2 bases from J, with 13 bases between. The CDR3 region is CASSPRSTVNTEAFF. CDR3 DNA sequence: TGTGCCAGCTCACCTCGGTCGACAGTTAACACTGAAGCTTTCTTT.

The V gene is TRBV28, the J gene TRBJ1-1; 7 nucleotides agree with TRBD1. This CDR3 has 13 amino acids. CDR1 MDHEN and CDR2 SYDVKM come from the germline V gene. V was clipped by 6 bases and J by 7 bases; unmatched bases: 8. CDR3 in DNA: TGTGCCAGCAGATCAAGACAGGGATTTGAAGCTTTCTTT. Protein product: CASRSRQGFEAFF. The variable domain in full, completed from reference TRBV28 and TRBJ1-1, reads DVKVTQSSRYLVKRTGEKVFLECVQDMDHENMFWYRQDPGLGLRLIYFSYDVKMKEKGDIPEGYSVSREKKERFSLILESASTNQTSMYLCASRSRQGFEAFFGQGTRLTVV.

In this sample, this clone turned up once. V usage is TRBV6-5 and J usage is TRBJ2-2; tentative D call: TRBD1 (6 bases). The germline V and J ends were trimmed by 6 bases and 1 base, with 9 bases remaining between them. This CDR3 is 14 amino acids long. Germline CDR1 is MNHEY and CDR2 is SVGAGI. The CDR3 DNA reads TGTGCCAGCAGCCCGGGACAGAACACCGGGGAGCTGTTTTTT. This sequence encodes CASSPGQNTGELFF.

This clone appeared a few times. The V call is TRBV5-6, the J call TRBJ1-1; D is ambiguous. The CDR3 contains 14 residues. From germline, CDR1 is SGHDT and CDR2 YYEEEE. V was shortened by 0 bases and J by 1 base, with 7 bases between the two germline ends. CDR3 in DNA: TGTGCCAGCAGCTTGGCCCCGGGGAACACTGAAGCTTTCTTT. The encoded protein is CASSLAPGNTEAFF. Supplemented by reference TRBV5-6 and TRBJ1-1, the full variable domain reads DAGVTQSPTHLIKTRGQQVTLRCSPKSGHDTVSWYQQALGQGPQFIFQYYEEEERQRGNFPDRFSGHQFPNYSSELNVNALLLGDSALYLCASSLAPGNTEAFFGQGTRLTVV.